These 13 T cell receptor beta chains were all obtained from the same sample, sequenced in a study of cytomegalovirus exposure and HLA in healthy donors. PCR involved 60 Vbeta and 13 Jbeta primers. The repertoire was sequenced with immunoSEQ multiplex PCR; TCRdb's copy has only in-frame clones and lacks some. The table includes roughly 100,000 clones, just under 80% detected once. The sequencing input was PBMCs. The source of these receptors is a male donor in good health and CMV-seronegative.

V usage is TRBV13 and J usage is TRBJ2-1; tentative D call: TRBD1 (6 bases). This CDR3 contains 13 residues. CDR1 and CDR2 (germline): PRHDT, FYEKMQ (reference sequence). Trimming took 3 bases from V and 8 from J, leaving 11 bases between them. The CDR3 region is CASSLDSPYEQFF. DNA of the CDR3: TGTGCCAGCAGCTTGGACAGCCCCTATGAGCAGTTCTTC.

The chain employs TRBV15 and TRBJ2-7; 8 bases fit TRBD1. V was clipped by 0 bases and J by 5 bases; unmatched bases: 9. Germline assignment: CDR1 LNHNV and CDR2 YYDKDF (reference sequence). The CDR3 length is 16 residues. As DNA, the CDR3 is TGTGCCACCAGCAGAGATAGGCGACAGGGGCACAACGAGCAGTACTTC. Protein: CATSRDRRQGHNEQYF.

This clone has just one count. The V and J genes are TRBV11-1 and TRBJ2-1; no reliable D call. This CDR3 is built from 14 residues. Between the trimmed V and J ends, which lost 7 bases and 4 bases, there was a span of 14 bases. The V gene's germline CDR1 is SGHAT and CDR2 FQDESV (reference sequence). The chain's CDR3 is CASTLRNNYNEQFF. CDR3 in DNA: TGTGCCAGCACCTTGCGGAATAATTACAATGAGCAGTTCTTC.

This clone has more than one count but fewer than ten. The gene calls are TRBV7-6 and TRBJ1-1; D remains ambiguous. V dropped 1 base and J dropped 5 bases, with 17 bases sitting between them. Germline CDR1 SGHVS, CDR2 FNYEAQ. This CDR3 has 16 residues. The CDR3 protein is CASSLELPGMGTEAFF. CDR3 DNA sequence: TGTGCCAGCAGCTTAGAATTGCCGGGGATGGGAACTGAAGCTTTCTTT.

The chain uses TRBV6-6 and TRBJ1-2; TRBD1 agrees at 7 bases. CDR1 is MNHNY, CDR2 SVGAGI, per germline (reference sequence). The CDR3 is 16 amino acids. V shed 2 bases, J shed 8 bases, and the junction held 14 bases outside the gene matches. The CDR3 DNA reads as TGTGCCAGCAGTTACCGCACGACAGGGCCCGTGACCGGCTACACCTTC. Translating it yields CASSYRTTGPVTGYTF.

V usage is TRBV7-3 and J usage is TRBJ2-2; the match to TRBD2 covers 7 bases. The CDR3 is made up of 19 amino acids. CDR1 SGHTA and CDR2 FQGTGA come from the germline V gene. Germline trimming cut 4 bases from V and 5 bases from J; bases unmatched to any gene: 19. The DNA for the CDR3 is TGTGCCAGCAGCTCCTGGGTGGACTGGAGGGAGGGTCGGACCGGGGAGCTGTTTTTT. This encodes CASSSWVDWREGRTGELFF. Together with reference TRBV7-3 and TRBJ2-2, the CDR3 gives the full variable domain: GAGVSQTPSNKVTEKGKYVELRCDPISGHTALYWYRQSLGQGPEFLIYFQGTGAADDSGLPNDRFFAVRPEGSVSTLKIQRTERGDSAVYLCASSSWVDWREGRTGELFFGEGSRLTVL.

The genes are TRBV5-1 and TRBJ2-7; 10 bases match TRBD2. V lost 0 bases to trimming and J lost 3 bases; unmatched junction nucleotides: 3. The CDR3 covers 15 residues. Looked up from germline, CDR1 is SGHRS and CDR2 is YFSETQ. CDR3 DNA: TGCGCCAGCAGCTTGGGGACTAGCGGCCACTACGAGCAGTACTTC. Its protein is CASSLGTSGHYEQYF.

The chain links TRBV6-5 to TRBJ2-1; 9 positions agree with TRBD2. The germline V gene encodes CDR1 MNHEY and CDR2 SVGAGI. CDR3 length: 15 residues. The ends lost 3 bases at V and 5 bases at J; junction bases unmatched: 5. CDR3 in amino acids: CASSYWSGGNNEQFF. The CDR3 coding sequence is TGTGCCAGCAGTTATTGGAGCGGGGGGAACAATGAGCAGTTCTTC.

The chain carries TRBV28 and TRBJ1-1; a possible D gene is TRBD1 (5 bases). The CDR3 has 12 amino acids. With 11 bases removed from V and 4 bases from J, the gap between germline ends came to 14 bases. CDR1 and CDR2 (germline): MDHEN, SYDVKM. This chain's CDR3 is CAVIPGFTEAFF. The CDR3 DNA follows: TGTGCCGTAATCCCAGGGTTCACTGAAGCTTTCTTT.

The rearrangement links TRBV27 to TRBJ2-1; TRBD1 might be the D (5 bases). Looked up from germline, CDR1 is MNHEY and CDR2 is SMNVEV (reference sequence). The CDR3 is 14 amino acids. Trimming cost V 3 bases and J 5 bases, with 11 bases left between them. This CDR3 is CASSFDRLNNEQFF. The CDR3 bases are TGTGCCAGCAGTTTTGACAGACTGAACAATGAGCAGTTCTTC.

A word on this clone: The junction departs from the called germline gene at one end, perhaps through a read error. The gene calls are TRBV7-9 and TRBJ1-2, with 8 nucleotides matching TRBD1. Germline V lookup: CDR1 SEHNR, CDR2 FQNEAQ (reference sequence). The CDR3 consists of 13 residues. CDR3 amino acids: CSSSFTGGDGYTF. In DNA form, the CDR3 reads TGTTCCAGCAGCTTCACAGGGGGTGATGGCTACACCTTC.

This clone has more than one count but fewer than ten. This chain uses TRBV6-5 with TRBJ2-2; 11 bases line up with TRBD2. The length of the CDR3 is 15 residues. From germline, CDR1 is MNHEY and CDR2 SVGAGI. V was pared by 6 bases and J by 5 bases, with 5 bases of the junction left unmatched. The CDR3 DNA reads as TGTGCCAGCAGCCTAGCGGGAGGTTATACCGGGGAGCTGTTTTTT. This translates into CASSLAGGYTGELFF.

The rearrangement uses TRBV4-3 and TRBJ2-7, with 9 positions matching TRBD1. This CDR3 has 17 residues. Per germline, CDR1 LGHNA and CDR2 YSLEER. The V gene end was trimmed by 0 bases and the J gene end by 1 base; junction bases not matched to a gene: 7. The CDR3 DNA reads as TGCGCCAGCAGCCAAGATCGCCCCGGGACAGGGTCCTACGAGCAGTACTTC. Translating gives CASSQDRPGTGSYEQYF.